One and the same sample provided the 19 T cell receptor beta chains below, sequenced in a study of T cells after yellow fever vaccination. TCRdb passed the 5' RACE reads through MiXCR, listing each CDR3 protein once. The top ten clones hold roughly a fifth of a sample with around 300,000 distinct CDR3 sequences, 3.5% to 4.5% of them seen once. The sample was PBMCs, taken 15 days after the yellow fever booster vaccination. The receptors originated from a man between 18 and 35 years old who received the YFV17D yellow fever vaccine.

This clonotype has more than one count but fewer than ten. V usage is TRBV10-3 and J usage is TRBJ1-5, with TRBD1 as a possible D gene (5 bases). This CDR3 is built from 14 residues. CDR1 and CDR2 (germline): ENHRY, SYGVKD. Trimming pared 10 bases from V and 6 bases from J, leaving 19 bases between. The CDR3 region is CASHPGATGQPQHF. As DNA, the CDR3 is TGTGCCAGCCACCCCGGGGCGACGGGTCAGCCCCAGCATTTT.

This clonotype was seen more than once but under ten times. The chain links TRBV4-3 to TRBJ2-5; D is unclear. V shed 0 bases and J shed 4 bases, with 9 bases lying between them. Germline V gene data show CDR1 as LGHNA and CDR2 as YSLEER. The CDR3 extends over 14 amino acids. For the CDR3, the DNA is TGCGCCAGCAGCCAAGATCGGAGCGTAGAGACCCAGTACTTC. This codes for CASSQDRSVETQYF.

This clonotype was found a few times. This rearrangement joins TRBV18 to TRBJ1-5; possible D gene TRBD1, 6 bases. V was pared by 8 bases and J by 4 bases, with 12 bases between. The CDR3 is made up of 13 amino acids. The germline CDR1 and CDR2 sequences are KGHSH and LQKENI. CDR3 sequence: CASAGQLNQPQHF. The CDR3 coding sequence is TGTGCCAGCGCCGGACAGCTTAATCAGCCCCAGCATTTT. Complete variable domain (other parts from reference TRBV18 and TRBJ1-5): NAGVMQNPRHLVRRRGQEARLRCSPMKGHSHVYWYRQLPEEGLKFMVYLQKENIIDESGMPKERFSAEFPKEGPSILRIQQVVRGDSAAYFCASAGQLNQPQHFGDGTRLSIL.

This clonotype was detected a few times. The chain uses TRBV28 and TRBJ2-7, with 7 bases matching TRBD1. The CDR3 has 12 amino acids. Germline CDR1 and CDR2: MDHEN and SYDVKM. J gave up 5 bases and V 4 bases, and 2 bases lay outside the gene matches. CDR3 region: CASSSRGNEQYV. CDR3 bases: TGTGCCAGCAGTTCCAGGGGGAACGAGCAGTACGTC.

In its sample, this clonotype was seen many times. Here the CDR3 DNA reads TGTGCCAGCAGCCCAGGGGTGACAACTTTACATCAGCCCCAGCATTTT. Its protein is CASSPGVTTLHQPQHF. The V and J genes are TRBV7-6 and TRBJ1-5; TRBD1 is a possible D gene (6 bases). V lost 5 bases to trimming and J lost 5 bases, with 19 bases between them. Germline values: CDR1 SGHVS, CDR2 FNYEAQ. This CDR3 has 16 amino acids. Based on the CDR3 plus reference TRBV7-6 and TRBJ1-5, the full variable domain is GAGVSQSPRYKVTKRGQDVALRCDPISGHVSLYWYRQALGQGPEFLTYFNYEAQQDKSGLPNDRFSAERPEGSISTLTIQRTEQRDSAMYRCASSPGVTTLHQPQHFGDGTRLSIL.

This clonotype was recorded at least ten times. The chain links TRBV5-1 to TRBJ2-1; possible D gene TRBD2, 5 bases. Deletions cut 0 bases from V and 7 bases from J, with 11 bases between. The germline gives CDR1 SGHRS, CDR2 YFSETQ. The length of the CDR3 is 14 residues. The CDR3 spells CASSLASRVNEQFF. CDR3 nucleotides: TGCGCCAGCAGCTTGGCGTCGAGGGTTAATGAGCAGTTCTTC.

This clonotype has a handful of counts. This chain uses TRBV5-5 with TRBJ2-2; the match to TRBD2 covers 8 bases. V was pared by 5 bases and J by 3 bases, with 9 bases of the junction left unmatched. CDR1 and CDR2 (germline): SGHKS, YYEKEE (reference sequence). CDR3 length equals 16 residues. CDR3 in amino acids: CASSSGTSSDTGELFF. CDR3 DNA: TGTGCCAGCAGTTCCGGGACTAGTTCAGACACCGGGGAGCTGTTTTTT.

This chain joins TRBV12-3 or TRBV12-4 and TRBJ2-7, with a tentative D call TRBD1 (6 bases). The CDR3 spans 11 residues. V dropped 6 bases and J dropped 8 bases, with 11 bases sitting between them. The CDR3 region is CASSRGGQQYV. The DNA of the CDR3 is TGTGCCAGCAGCAGAGGGGGACAGCAGTACGTC.

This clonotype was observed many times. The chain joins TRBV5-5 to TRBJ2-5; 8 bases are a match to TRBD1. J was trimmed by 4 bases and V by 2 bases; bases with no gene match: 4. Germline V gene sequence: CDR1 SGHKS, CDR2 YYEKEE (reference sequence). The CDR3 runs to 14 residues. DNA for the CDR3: TGTGCCAGCAGCTTCAGGGGGCCGGGAGAGACCCAGTACTTC. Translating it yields CASSFRGPGETQYF.

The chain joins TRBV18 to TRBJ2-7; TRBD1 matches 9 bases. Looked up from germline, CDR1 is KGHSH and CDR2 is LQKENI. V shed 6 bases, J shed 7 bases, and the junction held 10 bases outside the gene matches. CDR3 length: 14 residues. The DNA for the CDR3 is TGTGCCAGCTCTCCCGGGACAGGGATGAGAGAGCAGTACTTC. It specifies CASSPGTGMREQYF.

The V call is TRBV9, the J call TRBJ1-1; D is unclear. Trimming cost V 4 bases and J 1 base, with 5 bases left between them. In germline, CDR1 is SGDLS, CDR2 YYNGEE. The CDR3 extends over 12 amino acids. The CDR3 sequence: CASSNRNTEAFF. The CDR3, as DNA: TGTGCCAGCAGCAACCGGAACACTGAAGCTTTCTTT.

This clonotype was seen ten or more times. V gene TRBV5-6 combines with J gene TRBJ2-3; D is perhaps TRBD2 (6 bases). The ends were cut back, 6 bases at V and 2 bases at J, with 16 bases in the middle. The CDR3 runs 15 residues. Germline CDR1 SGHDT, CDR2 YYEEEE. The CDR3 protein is CASIPGLESTDTQYF. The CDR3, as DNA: TGTGCCAGCATACCGGGACTTGAGTCCACAGATACGCAGTATTTT.

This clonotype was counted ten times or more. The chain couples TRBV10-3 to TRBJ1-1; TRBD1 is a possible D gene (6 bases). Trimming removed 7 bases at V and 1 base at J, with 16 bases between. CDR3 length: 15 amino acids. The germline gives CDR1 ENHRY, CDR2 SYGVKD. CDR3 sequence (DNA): TGTGCCATCACCCCTCGGACAGACGCGAACACTGAAGCTTTCTTT. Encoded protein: CAITPRTDANTEAFF.

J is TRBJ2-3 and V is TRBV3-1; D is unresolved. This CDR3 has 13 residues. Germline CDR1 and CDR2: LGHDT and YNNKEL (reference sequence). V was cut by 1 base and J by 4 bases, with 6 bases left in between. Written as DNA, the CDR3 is TGTGCCAGCAGCCAAGTGGCAGCAGATACGCAGTATTTT. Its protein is CASSQVAADTQYF.

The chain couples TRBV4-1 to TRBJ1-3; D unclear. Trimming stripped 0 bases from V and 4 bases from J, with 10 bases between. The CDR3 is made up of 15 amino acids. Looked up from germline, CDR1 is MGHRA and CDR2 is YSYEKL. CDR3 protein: CASSQDGHGGNTIYF. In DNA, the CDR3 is TGCGCCAGCAGCCAAGATGGGCACGGGGGAAACACCATATATTTT.

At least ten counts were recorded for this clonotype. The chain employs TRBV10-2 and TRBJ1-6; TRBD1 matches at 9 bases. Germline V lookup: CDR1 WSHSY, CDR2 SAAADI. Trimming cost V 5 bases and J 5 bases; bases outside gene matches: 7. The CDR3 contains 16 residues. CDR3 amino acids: CASSPLRTGDNSPLHF. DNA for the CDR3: TGCGCCAGCAGTCCTCTTCGGACAGGGGATAATTCACCCCTCCACTTT.

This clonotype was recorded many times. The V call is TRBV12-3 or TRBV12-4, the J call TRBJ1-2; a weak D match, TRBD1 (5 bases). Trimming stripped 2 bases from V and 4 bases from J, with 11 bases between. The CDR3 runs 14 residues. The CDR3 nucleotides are TGTGCCAGCAGTTTAATGGGGCAGAGCTATGGCTACACCTTC. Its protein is CASSLMGQSYGYTF.

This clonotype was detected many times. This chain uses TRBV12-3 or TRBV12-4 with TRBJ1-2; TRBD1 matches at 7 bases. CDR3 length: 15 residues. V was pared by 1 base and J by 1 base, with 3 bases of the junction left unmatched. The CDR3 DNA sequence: TGTGCCAGCAGTTTAGGCGGGACAGTTAACTATGGCTACACCTTC. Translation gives CASSLGGTVNYGYTF.

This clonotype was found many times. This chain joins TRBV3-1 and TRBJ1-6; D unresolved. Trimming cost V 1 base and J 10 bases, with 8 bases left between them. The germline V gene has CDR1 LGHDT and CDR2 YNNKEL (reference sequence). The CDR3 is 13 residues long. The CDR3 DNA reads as TGTGCCAGCAGCCAAGCCATCGTCTCACCCCTCCACTTT. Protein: CASSQAIVSPLHF.